The 19 T cell receptor beta chains below come from one sample, sequenced in a study of cytomegalovirus exposure and HLA in healthy donors (dated by TCRdb to 2016 to 2017). The library came from the immunoSEQ multiplex PCR assay. For the multiplex PCR, a mixture combining 60 forward primers for TCR Vbeta segments and 13 reverse primers for TCR Jbeta segments was used. TCRdb obtained this table from immuneACCESS and retained in-frame rearrangements with V and J assigned. These tables miss some clones; where compared with another copy, unresolved V genes account for less than half of the shortfall, and the remainder is unexplained. The sample records over 250,000 clones, 75% to 90% of which are singletons. The ten largest clonotypes hold almost 4% of the sample. Sequenced input: PBMCs. These TCRs come from a man aged 35 to 55 in good health and CMV-seropositive.

This sequence joins TRBV4-3 and TRBJ2-1; 11 bases agree with TRBD1. J was trimmed by 2 bases and V by 4 bases; bases with no gene match: 1. Germline values: CDR1 LGHNA, CDR2 YSLEER. The CDR3 is made up of 15 amino acids. CDR3 amino acids: CASSPDRGPYNEQFF. The DNA for the CDR3 is TGCGCCAGCAGCCCGGACAGGGGGCCCTACAATGAGCAGTTCTTC.

The chain uses TRBV5-1 and TRBJ2-7; 11 bases line up with TRBD2. The ends lost 0 bases at V and 2 bases at J; junction bases unmatched: 10. The CDR3 consists of 18 residues. Germline values: CDR1 SGHRS, CDR2 YFSETQ. CDR3 amino acids: CASSLGLAGGKIAYEQYF. In DNA form, the CDR3 reads TGCGCCAGCAGCTTGGGGCTAGCGGGAGGAAAAATAGCCTACGAGCAGTACTTC.

This chain uses TRBV19 with TRBJ1-5; 7 bases are shared with TRBD1. CDR3 length: 15 amino acids. J was trimmed by 0 bases and V by 6 bases; bases with no gene match: 5. Germline V CDR1 and CDR2: LNHDA, SQIVND (reference sequence). The CDR3 bases are TGTGCCAGTAGCACGGGACAGTATAGCAATCAGCCCCAGCATTTT. Encoded protein: CASSTGQYSNQPQHF.

The chain has TRBV5-1 and TRBJ1-2; TRBD1 agrees at 8 bases. The junction had 5 bases not matched to a gene; V was cut back by 0 bases and J by 4 bases. This CDR3 spans 15 amino acids. From germline, CDR1 is SGHRS and CDR2 YFSETQ. The CDR3 region is CASSLGGTGRYGYTF. CDR3 bases: TGCGCCAGCAGCTTGGGAGGGACAGGACGCTATGGCTACACCTTC.

The CDR3 sequence is CASSLQGGLAGHGELFF. The CDR3 coding sequence is TGCGCCAGCAGCTTGCAGGGGGGACTAGCGGGACACGGGGAGCTGTTTTTT. The J gene is TRBJ2-2, the V gene TRBV5-1; 13 positions agree with TRBD2. CDR1 and CDR2 (germline): SGHRS, YFSETQ. V dropped 1 base and J dropped 7; count of bases not matched to a gene: 7. The CDR3 loop spans 17 amino acids.

This clone was picked up many times. The chain links TRBV5-1 to TRBJ2-2; D not certain. Looked up from germline, CDR1 is SGHRS and CDR2 is YFSETQ. CDR3 length: 13 amino acids. V was shortened by 3 bases and J by 3 bases, with 6 bases between the two germline ends. CDR3 nucleotides: TGCGCCAGCAGCTACGGAGACACCGGGGAGCTGTTTTTT. Translating it yields CASSYGDTGELFF.

This chain connects TRBV7-9 to TRBJ2-3, with TRBD1 matching over 10 bases. Germline V CDR1 and CDR2: SEHNR, FQNEAQ (reference sequence). The J segment lost 3 bases and the V segment lost 4 bases, leaving 4 bases of the junction unmatched. This CDR3 region has 15 residues. CDR3 amino acids: CASSSTGGTTDTQYF. The DNA for the CDR3 is TGTGCCAGCAGCTCGACAGGGGGCACAACAGATACGCAGTATTTT. Full variable domain (missing parts from reference TRBV7-9 and TRBJ2-3): DTGVSQNPRHKITKRGQNVTFRCDPISEHNRLYWYRQTLGQGPEFLTYFQNEAQLEKSRLLSDRFSAERPKGSFSTLEIQRTEQGDSAMYLCASSSTGGTTDTQYFGPGTRLTVL.

As DNA, the CDR3 is TGCGCCAGCAGTGTGGAGGGCGAGCAGTACTTC. Protein: CASSVEGEQYF. The V call is TRBV10-2, the J call TRBJ2-7; weak D call: TRBD2 (6 bases). V lost 4 bases to trimming and J lost 6 bases, with 7 bases between them. This CDR3 spans 11 amino acids. The V gene's germline CDR1 is WSHSY and CDR2 SAAADI.

This clone showed up just a few times. The rearrangement links TRBV9 to TRBJ1-4; no clear D gene. CDR1 SGDLS and CDR2 YYNGEE come from the germline V gene. This CDR3 is 14 amino acids long. Trimming took 0 bases from V and 5 from J, leaving 8 bases between them. The CDR3 here is CASSVGQLNEKLFF. For the CDR3, the DNA is TGTGCCAGCAGCGTAGGGCAGTTAAATGAAAAACTGTTTTTT.

The chain has TRBV6-6 and TRBJ1-4; perhaps TRBD1 as D (5 bases). This CDR3 region has 13 residues. Germline-derived CDR1 and CDR2 are MNHNY and SVGAGI (reference sequence). Trimming left V 2 bases short and J 5 bases short, with 6 bases between. The CDR3 sequence: CASSYGGNEKLFF. The CDR3 nucleotides are TGTGCCAGCAGTTACGGGGGGAATGAAAAACTGTTTTTT.

This clone was picked up one time. J is TRBJ2-5 and V is TRBV5-4; 10 bases are shared with TRBD2. The V gene's germline CDR1 is SGHNT and CDR2 YYREEE (reference sequence). This CDR3 spans 15 amino acids. Trimming cost V 4 bases and J 5 bases; bases outside gene matches: 8. The CDR3 bases are TGTGCCAGCAGCCGGCTAGCGGGAGTTGGGGAGACCCAGTACTTC. It codes for CASSRLAGVGETQYF.

The rearrangement joins TRBV2 to TRBJ2-1; 13 nucleotides agree with TRBD2. The CDR3 loop spans 18 amino acids. CDR1 and CDR2 from the germline V gene are SNHLY and FYNNEI. V trimming: 2 bases; J trimming: 9 bases; junction bases outside the gene matches: 13. The CDR3 protein is CASSEPNQTSGRRGEQFF. DNA for the CDR3: TGTGCCAGCAGTGAACCCAACCAGACTAGCGGGAGGCGAGGTGAGCAGTTCTTC.

This chain links TRBV11-2 with TRBJ1-2, with 8 bases matching TRBD1. The germline V gene encodes CDR1 SGHAT and CDR2 FQNNGV. The CDR3 has 13 amino acids. The junction had 3 bases not matched to a gene; V was cut back by 5 bases and J by 4 bases. The CDR3 reads CASSPQGAYGYTF. CDR3 in DNA: TGTGCCAGCAGCCCCCAGGGGGCCTATGGCTACACCTTC.

The chain's CDR3 is CASSLTAPGTGKYTEAFF. The DNA of the CDR3 is TGTGCCAGCAGCTTAACAGCCCCAGGGACAGGGAAGTACACTGAAGCTTTCTTT. This chain connects TRBV7-3 to TRBJ1-1; 9 nucleotides match TRBD1. This CDR3 is built from 18 residues. Germline lookup yields CDR1 SGHTA and CDR2 FQGTGA. V lost 0 bases, J lost 3 bases, and 11 bases stayed unmatched.

The genes are TRBV10-3 and TRBJ2-7; 10 bases agree with TRBD1. J was trimmed by 0 bases and V by 3 bases; bases with no gene match: 2. This CDR3 has 15 residues. From germline, CDR1 is ENHRY and CDR2 SYGVKD. The CDR3 region is CAISDGTGASYEQYF. CDR3 bases: TGTGCCATCAGTGACGGGACAGGGGCCTCCTACGAGCAGTACTTC.

The genes are TRBV4-3 and TRBJ2-4; D gene uncertain. The CDR3 has 17 residues. Germline values: CDR1 LGHNA, CDR2 YSLEER. Trimming took 0 bases from V and 3 from J, leaving 15 bases between them. The CDR3 sequence: CASSQDLGLIGKNIQYF. Here the CDR3 DNA reads TGCGCCAGCAGCCAAGATCTGGGCCTCATTGGCAAAAACATTCAGTACTTC.

This chain uses TRBV5-6 with TRBJ1-1; the D is unclear. Trimming shortened V by 0 bases and J by 1 base, and 13 bases separated the two germline ends. The CDR3 covers 16 residues. The germline CDR1 and CDR2 sequences are SGHDT and YYEEEE. CDR3 residues: CASSLVRGPGNTEAFF. The DNA of the CDR3 is TGTGCCAGCAGCTTGGTTCGGGGTCCAGGGAACACTGAAGCTTTCTTT. The full variable domain, with the rest looked up from reference TRBV5-6 and TRBJ1-1, is DAGVTQSPTHLIKTRGQQVTLRCSPKSGHDTVSWYQQALGQGPQFIFQYYEEEERQRGNFPDRFSGHQFPNYSSELNVNALLLGDSALYLCASSLVRGPGNTEAFFGQGTRLTVV.

The chain couples TRBV28 to TRBJ2-7, with unresolved D. V gave up 5 bases and J gave up 1 base, with 15 bases separating them. The CDR3 contains 15 residues. Germline V gene sequence: CDR1 MDHEN, CDR2 SYDVKM. The CDR3 sequence: CASSAFNLQSYEQYF. Written as DNA, the CDR3 is TGTGCCAGCAGTGCTTTTAATCTCCAGTCCTACGAGCAGTACTTC.

The chain employs TRBV7-9 and TRBJ2-7; 7 nucleotides agree with TRBD2. V trimming: 2 bases; J trimming: 6 bases; junction bases outside the gene matches: 10. The CDR3 has 15 amino acids. Germline-derived CDR1 and CDR2 are SEHNR and FQNEAQ (reference sequence). The CDR3 nucleotides read TGTGCCAGCAGCTTATGGGCGGGGAGGGATATCGAGCAGTACTTC. This sequence encodes CASSLWAGRDIEQYF.